Sequencing of this T cell receptor (beta chain) was carried out in a study of beta chain features in type 1 diabetes. Study findings and constraints: Significant though moderate, a shortening of TCRB CDR3s appeared in all four CD4+ subsets of Type 1 diabetes patients.

With respect to this clone: The antigen is undetermined.

The length of the CDR3 is 14 residues. V was clipped by 4 bases and J by 3 bases; unmatched bases: 7. In germline, CDR1 is GTSNPN, CDR2 SVGIG (reference sequence). Isolated RNA was reverse transcribed in full, so expressed TCRB transcripts were sequenced. Sequenced by immunoSEQ multiplex PCR; TCRdb stores in-frame clones only, minus some. The table has about 400,000 clones, roughly 13% seen once. The genes are TRBV30 and TRBJ2-7; 9 nucleotides line up with TRBD1. The receptor comes from a woman aged 18-29 years with type 1 diabetes. The sample comprised naive CD4+ T cells from blood. The CDR3 here is CAWNGDRANYEQYF. The CDR3 DNA is TGTGCCTGGAACGGGGACAGGGCGAACTACGAGCAGTACTTC.